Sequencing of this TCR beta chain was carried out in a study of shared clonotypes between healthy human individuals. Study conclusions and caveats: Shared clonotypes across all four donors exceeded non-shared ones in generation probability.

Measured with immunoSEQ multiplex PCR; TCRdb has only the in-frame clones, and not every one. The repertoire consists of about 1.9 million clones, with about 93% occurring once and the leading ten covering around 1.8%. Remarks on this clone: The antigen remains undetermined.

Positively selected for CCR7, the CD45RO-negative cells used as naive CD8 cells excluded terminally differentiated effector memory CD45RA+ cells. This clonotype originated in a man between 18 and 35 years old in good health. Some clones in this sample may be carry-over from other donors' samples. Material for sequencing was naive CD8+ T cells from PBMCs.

CDR3 bases: TGTGCCAGCAGCTTATCGGCCGCCTCCACAGATACGCAGTATTTT. Amino acid sequence: CASSLSAASTDTQYF. The chain links TRBV7-9 to TRBJ2-3, with D unresolved. V lost 2 bases, J lost 2 bases, and 11 bases lay in between. The CDR3 loop spans 15 amino acids. CDR1 SEHNR and CDR2 FQNEAQ come from the germline V gene (reference sequence).